This T cell receptor beta chain was recovered during a study of shared clonotypes between healthy human individuals. On the study more broadly: Used for every donor were three CD4 naive, three CD4 memory, two CD8 naive and one CD8 memory plate.

As defined, naive CD8 cells were CD45RO-negative and positively selected for CCR7, with terminally differentiated effector memory CD45RA+ cells excluded. General study points: Researchers found naive subsets generally carried larger estimated richness than memory subsets. How much donors shared clonotypes was expected to be affected by sequencing depth.

Repertoires were generated with immunoSEQ multiplex PCR, while TCRdb's copy carries only in-frame clones and drops some. Here the sample spans 2 million or so clones, about 95% being singletons. This clone was detected only once. Antigen specificity is unknown. The clonotype comes from a man aged 18 to 29 in good health. The material sequenced was naive CD8+ T cells sorted from blood.

This chain's CDR3 is CASSSVGQGKDYGYTF. CDR3 coding DNA: TGCGCCAGCAGCTCCGTCGGACAGGGAAAGGACTATGGCTACACCTTC. The chain joins TRBV4-1 to TRBJ1-2, with 8 bases fitting TRBD1. The CDR3 contains 16 residues. Germline CDR1 MGHRA, CDR2 YSYEKL. V dropped 5 bases and J dropped 3; count of bases not matched to a gene: 11.